These T cell receptor beta chains were read from a single sample in a study of cytomegalovirus exposure and HLA in healthy donors. Clones were read by immunoSEQ multiplex PCR, and TCRdb kept only the in-frame ones, dropping some. The sample carries 150,000 to 190,000 clones, 70% to 90% recorded once. Sequencing was done on a sample of PBMCs. The receptors shown here come from a woman between 18 and 29 years old in good health and CMV-seronegative. Both conserved end residues are part of each CDR3. D genes are given only for firm matches. For some rows the clone size is stated as once, few or many, or as a class when expanded; others skip it.

cdr3_nt,cdr3_aa,v_call,j_call,d_call,clone_size
TGTGCCAGCACCGGCCAGGGGCTGGACTTC,CASTGQGLDF,TRBV7-9,TRBJ2-7,NA,NA
TGTGCCAGCACCCCTGGCAAAGCCAAAAACATTCAGTACTTC,CASTPGKAKNIQYF,TRBV7-9,TRBJ2-4,NA,NA
TGCAGCGTGCTGACAGGGCGCGAGACCCAGTACTTC,CSVLTGRETQYF,TRBV29-1,TRBJ2-5,TRBD1,NA
TGTGCCAGCAGCCCAGGGCGGGGGGTGGCAGATACGCAGTATTTT,CASSPGRGVADTQYF,TRBV9,TRBJ2-3,TRBD2,NA
TGTGCCAGCAGCGTAGGGGGCGGGGGTGGAGAGACCCAGTACTTC,CASSVGGGGGETQYF,TRBV9,TRBJ2-5,TRBD2,NA
TGTGCTAGGCCCGGGGGTCACACTGAAGCTTTCTTT,CARPGGHTEAFF,TRBV12-5,TRBJ1-1,NA,NA
TGTGCCAGCAAAAGGACAGGGGCAGAGACCCAGTACTTC,CASKRTGAETQYF,TRBV2,TRBJ2-5,TRBD1,NA
TGTGCCAGCAGTACCACTTACGCGGGGGCCTACGAGCAGTACTTC,CASSTTYAGAYEQYF,TRBV4-2,TRBJ2-7,TRBD2,NA
TGTGCCAGCAGTGACGATCGGGACACAGATACGCAGTATTTT,CASSDDRDTDTQYF,TRBV6-4,TRBJ2-3,NA,NA
TGTGCCAGCAGCCGCATAACACAGGGGAGCACAGATACGCAGTATTTT,CASSRITQGSTDTQYF,TRBV4-2,TRBJ2-3,TRBD1,once
TGTGCCAGCAGCTTACGGCAGGGGGCGTACGAGCAGTACTTC,CASSLRQGAYEQYF,TRBV7-2,TRBJ2-7,TRBD1,NA
TGCGCCAGCAGCCAAGGATCTTATGACACCACAGATACGCAGTATTTT,CASSQGSYDTTDTQYF,TRBV4-3,TRBJ2-3,NA,NA
TGTGCCAGCAGCTTAGGAACCGTAGCGGGCCAGGGGGAGCTGTTTTTT,CASSLGTVAGQGELFF,TRBV7-2,TRBJ2-2,TRBD2,NA
TGTGCCAGCAGCCAAGATCAGGCCGCACGGATGGGCTACACCTTC,CASSQDQAARMGYTF,TRBV4-2,TRBJ1-2,NA,NA
TGTGCCAGCAGCCCTCTCCGGGACATAGAGCAGTACTTC,CASSPLRDIEQYF,TRBV2,TRBJ2-7,NA,NA
TGCGCCAGCAGCGGGGGGGACTCTGGGGCCAACGTCCTGACTTTC,CASSGGDSGANVLTF,TRBV5-1,TRBJ2-6,TRBD2,once
TGTGCCAGTAGTTTGGGGGCCGGTTCCTACGAGCAGTACTTC,CASSLGAGSYEQYF,TRBV19,TRBJ2-7,NA,NA
TGTGCCAGCGCTTCCCGTGGCGGGGATACGCAGTATTTT,CASASRGGDTQYF,TRBV7-2,TRBJ2-3,NA,few
TGTGCCTGGTCGGAGGTTATTATGAATGGCTACACCTTC,CAWSEVIMNGYTF,TRBV7-9,TRBJ1-2,NA,few
TGCAGCACTAGCGGGAGGATTGAGCAGTTCTTC,CSTSGRIEQFF,TRBV29-1,TRBJ2-1,TRBD2,NA
TGCGCCAGCAGCTTGGGTCGGGAGCAGCCCCAGCATTTT,CASSLGREQPQHF,TRBV5-1,TRBJ1-5,NA,NA
TGTGCCAGTAGTTCCTCTCCTCCCGGGACAGGGGGCGGACCTCAAGAGACCCAGTACTTC,CASSSSPPGTGGGPQETQYF,TRBV19,TRBJ2-5,TRBD1,NA
TGTGCCTGGAGCTTGGTGACCGGAGAGTTGCAGTATTTT,CAWSLVTGELQYF,TRBV30,TRBJ2-3,NA,NA
TGTGCCAGCAGCTCCGCGGAGACGATGACAGATACGCAGTATTTT,CASSSAETMTDTQYF,TRBV5-4,TRBJ2-3,NA,NA
TGTGCCACCAGCAGAGACTCCTCGTGTGGCTACACCTTC,CATSRDSSCGYTF,TRBV15,TRBJ1-2,NA,NA
TGCAGCGTTGAACAGGGGATCTATGGCTACACCTTC,CSVEQGIYGYTF,TRBV29-1,TRBJ1-2,NA,NA
TGCAGCGTTGACCCGACTAGCAAGGCCCACAATGAGCAGTTCTTC,CSVDPTSKAHNEQFF,TRBV29-1,TRBJ2-1,TRBD2,NA
TGTGCCAGTAGTAAGGAGAGGGCAGTCCTCTATAATTCACCCCTCCACTTT,CASSKERAVLYNSPLHF,TRBV19,TRBJ1-6,NA,NA
TGTGCCATCAGTGTCGGACAGGGTGCCGAAGCTTTCTTT,CAISVGQGAEAFF,TRBV10-3,TRBJ1-1,TRBD1,once
TGTGCCAGCAGACCCGACCTTCCGGGGGTGGCCTACGAGCAGTACTTC,CASRPDLPGVAYEQYF,TRBV5-8,TRBJ2-7,NA,NA
TGTGCCAGCAGCCGTTTCCAGGCTGCTGGAAACACCATATATTTT,CASSRFQAAGNTIYF,TRBV13,TRBJ1-3,NA,NA
TGCGCCAGCAGCAGGGGACAGGGGGGGAACACTGAAGCTTTCTTT,CASSRGQGGNTEAFF,TRBV5-1,TRBJ1-1,TRBD1,NA
TGTGCCAGCAGTCTTCAACAGGGGAACACTGAAGCTTTCTTT,CASSLQQGNTEAFF,TRBV6-6,TRBJ1-1,NA,NA
TGCGCCAGCAGCCAAGATTTGACCAGGGGGGAAGCAACTAATGAAAAACTGTTTTTT,CASSQDLTRGEATNEKLFF,TRBV4-3,TRBJ1-4,TRBD1,NA
TGTGCCAGCAGTTCAGGGGAGCCTTATAATTCACCCCTCCACTTT,CASSSGEPYNSPLHF,TRBV27,TRBJ1-6,NA,NA
TGTGCCTGGAGTGTACTAAACCGCGCTGGCTACACCTTC,CAWSVLNRAGYTF,TRBV30,TRBJ1-2,NA,few
TGTGCCAGCACCCGAGCACAGTATAGCAATCAGCCCCAGCATTTT,CASTRAQYSNQPQHF,TRBV2,TRBJ1-5,NA,NA
TGCAGCGTTGAAAGGACAGGGGGCCACGAGCAGTACTTC,CSVERTGGHEQYF,TRBV29-1,TRBJ2-7,TRBD1,NA
TGTGCCAGCAGCGGGACCCCGGGACAGTGGGATGAAAAACTGTTTTTT,CASSGTPGQWDEKLFF,TRBV7-9,TRBJ1-4,TRBD1,NA
TGTGCCAGCAGCATCAGGGGGTTTGGCAATGAGCAGTTCTTC,CASSIRGFGNEQFF,TRBV9,TRBJ2-1,TRBD1,NA
TGTGCCAGCAGTTTAATAGGCGGACTATACGAGCAGTACTTC,CASSLIGGLYEQYF,TRBV28,TRBJ2-7,NA,NA
TGTGCCAGCAGGAGGTTCTCGGGGGCCAACGTCCTGACTTTC,CASRRFSGANVLTF,TRBV6-4,TRBJ2-6,NA,NA
TGCGCCAGCAGCTTGCGACTGGATCTTGGCTACACCTTC,CASSLRLDLGYTF,TRBV5-1,TRBJ1-2,NA,NA
TGTGCCAGCAGCGAGACAGGGACCTACAATGAGCAGTTCTTC,CASSETGTYNEQFF,TRBV7-3,TRBJ2-1,TRBD1,NA
TGTGCCAGCAGTGAAATTCGGGGGACGGAGACCCAGTACTTC,CASSEIRGTETQYF,TRBV2,TRBJ2-5,NA,NA
TGTGCCAGCAGCCCTGCCAGGGGGGCAGGCGGTGAAAAACTGTTTTTT,CASSPARGAGGEKLFF,TRBV7-9,TRBJ1-4,TRBD1,NA
TGTGCCAGCAGCTTACCGGGGTTCGGCTACGAGCAGTACTTC,CASSLPGFGYEQYF,TRBV7-6,TRBJ2-7,NA,NA
TGTGCCAGCTCACCACCACTCCTGCTAGCGGGGGGAAATGAGCAGTTCTTC,CASSPPLLLAGGNEQFF,TRBV18,TRBJ2-1,TRBD2,NA
TGTGCCAGCAGCCCCGGGACTAGCGGGATTGAGCAGTACTTC,CASSPGTSGIEQYF,TRBV11-3,TRBJ2-7,TRBD2,NA
TGTGCCAGCAGCTCGGACAGGGGGCCTGGTTCACCCCTCCACTTT,CASSSDRGPGSPLHF,TRBV5-6,TRBJ1-6,TRBD1,NA
TGTGCCTGGAGTCCGCGGGGCCTACCCAGTCCCCTCCACTTT,CAWSPRGLPSPLHF,TRBV30,TRBJ1-6,NA,NA
TGTGCCAGCAGCTTAGACCTCGGGGTTTCAAACACCGGGGAGCTGTTTTTT,CASSLDLGVSNTGELFF,TRBV7-6,TRBJ2-2,NA,NA
TGCAGCGTTGAAACAGCCCAAGAGACCCAGTACTTC,CSVETAQETQYF,TRBV29-1,TRBJ2-5,NA,NA
TGTGCCAGCAACGGAGCGGGAGAGCAGTACTTC,CASNGAGEQYF,TRBV6-6,TRBJ2-7,TRBD2,NA